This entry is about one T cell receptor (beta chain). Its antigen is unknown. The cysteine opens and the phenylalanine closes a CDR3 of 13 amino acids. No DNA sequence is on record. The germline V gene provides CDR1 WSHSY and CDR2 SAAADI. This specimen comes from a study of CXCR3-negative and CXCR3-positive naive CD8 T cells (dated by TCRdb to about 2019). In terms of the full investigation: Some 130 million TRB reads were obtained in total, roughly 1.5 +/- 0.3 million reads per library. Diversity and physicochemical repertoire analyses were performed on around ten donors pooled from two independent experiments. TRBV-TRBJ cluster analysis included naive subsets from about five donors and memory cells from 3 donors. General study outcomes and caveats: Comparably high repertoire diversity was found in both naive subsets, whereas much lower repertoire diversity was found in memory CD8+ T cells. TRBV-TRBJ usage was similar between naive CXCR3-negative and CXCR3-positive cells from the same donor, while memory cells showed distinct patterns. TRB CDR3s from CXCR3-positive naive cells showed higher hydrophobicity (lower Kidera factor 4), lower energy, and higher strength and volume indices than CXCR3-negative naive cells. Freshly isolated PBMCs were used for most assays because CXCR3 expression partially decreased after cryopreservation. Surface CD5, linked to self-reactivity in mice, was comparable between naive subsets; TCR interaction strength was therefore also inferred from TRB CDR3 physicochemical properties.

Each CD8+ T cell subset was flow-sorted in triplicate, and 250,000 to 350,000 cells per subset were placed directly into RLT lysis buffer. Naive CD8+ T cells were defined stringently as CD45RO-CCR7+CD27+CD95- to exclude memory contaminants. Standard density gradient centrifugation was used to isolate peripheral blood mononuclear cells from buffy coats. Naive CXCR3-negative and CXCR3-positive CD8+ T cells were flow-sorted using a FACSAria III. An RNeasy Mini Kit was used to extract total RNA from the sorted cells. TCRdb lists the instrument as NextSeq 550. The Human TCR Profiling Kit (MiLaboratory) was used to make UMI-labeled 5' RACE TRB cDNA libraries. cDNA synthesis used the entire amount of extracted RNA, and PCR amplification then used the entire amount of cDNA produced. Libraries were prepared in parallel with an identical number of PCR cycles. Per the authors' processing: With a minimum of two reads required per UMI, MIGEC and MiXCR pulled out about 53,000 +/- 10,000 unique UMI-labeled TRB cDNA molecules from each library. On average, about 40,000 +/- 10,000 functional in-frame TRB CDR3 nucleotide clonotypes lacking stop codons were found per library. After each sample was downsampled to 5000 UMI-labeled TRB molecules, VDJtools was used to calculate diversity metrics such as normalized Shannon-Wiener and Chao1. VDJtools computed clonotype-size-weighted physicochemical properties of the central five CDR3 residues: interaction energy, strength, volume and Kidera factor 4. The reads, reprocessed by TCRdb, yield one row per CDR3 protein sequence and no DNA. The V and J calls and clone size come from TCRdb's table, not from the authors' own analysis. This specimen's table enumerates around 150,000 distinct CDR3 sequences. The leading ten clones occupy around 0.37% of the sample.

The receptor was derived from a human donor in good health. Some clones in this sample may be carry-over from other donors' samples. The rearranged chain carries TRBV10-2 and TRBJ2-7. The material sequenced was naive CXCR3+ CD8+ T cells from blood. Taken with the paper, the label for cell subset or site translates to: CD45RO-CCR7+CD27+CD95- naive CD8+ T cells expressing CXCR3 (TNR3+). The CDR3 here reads CASSDNLSYEQYF.